This TCR beta chain was sequenced during a study of cytomegalovirus exposure and HLA in healthy donors. The PCR used 60 Vbeta and 13 Jbeta primers. Sequenced by immunoSEQ multiplex PCR; TCRdb stores in-frame clones only, minus some. The data show roughly 200,000 clones, with 77% seen just once and approximately 3.7% held by the top ten. The trim removed 10 bases at V and 0 bases at J, leaving 9 bases unmatched. Germline CDR1 and CDR2: ENHRY and SYGVKD. This CDR3 is 16 amino acids long. V usage is TRBV10-3 and J usage is TRBJ2-6; 7 bases are shared with TRBD1. The sample was PBMCs. The TCR sequence derives from a woman in her sixties or seventies in good health and CMV-seropositive. The CDR3 DNA reads TGTGCCAGCCGGGACAGCCAGTTCTCTGGGGCCAACGTCCTGACTTTC. This sequence encodes CASRDSQFSGANVLTF.